This TCR beta chain stems from a study of stem cell transplantation in POMP-related autoinflammatory disease. Trimming at V came to 3 bases and at J to 9 bases, leaving 4 bases not matched to a gene. Germline V gene lookup returns CDR1 KGHSH and CDR2 LQKENI. The CDR3 is made up of 15 amino acids. Produced via immunoSEQ multiplex PCR; TCRdb's table is partial and in-frame only. The sample has some 1,500 clones, about three quarters seen once. The chain carries TRBV18 and TRBJ1-6, with TRBD1 identical over 11 bases. Sequencing was done on a sample of Tregs from PBMCs. This TCR was sampled from a human donor in good health. In DNA, the CDR3 is TGTGCCAGCTCACCTCTCGGGACAGGGGGTTCACCCCTCCACTTT. This codes for CASSPLGTGGSPLHF.